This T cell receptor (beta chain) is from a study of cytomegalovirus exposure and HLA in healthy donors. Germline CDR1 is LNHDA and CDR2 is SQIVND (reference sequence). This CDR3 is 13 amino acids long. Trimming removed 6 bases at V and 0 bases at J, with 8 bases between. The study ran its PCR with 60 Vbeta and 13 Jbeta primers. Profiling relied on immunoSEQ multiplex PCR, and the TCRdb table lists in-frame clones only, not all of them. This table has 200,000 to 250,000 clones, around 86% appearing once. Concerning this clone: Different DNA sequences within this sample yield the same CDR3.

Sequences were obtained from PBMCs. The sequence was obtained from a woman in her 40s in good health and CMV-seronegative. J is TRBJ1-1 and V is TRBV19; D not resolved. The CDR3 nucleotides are TGTGCCAGTAGATCGGGTATGAACACTGAAGCTTTCTTT. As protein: CASRSGMNTEAFF.